This T cell receptor beta chain was identified during a study of radiotherapy plus CTLA-4 blockade in lung cancer. Study-level findings and limits: Once radiotherapy plus ipilimumab had been given, TCR clones derived from tumor expanded in blood.

TCRdb's copy holds only in-frame clones and misses some; the assay was immunoSEQ multiplex PCR. Of about 73,000 clones in the sample, around 87% are singletons; the top ten hold over 35%. The CDR3 runs to 13 residues. Germline CDR1 and CDR2: LNHDA and SQIVND (reference sequence). Trimming removed 7 bases from V and 3 bases from J, with 11 bases in between. Note on this clone: What it binds is unknown.

This specimen consisted of peripheral blood, obtained from a patient treated with radiotherapy plus ipilimumab. The receptor was derived from a human donor with non-small cell lung cancer that progressed on radiotherapy plus ipilimumab. V gene TRBV19 combines with J gene TRBJ2-3; D remains ambiguous. Written as DNA, the CDR3 is TGTGCCAGTAAGTTCAGGCAGACAGATACGCAGTATTTT. Protein product: CASKFRQTDTQYF.